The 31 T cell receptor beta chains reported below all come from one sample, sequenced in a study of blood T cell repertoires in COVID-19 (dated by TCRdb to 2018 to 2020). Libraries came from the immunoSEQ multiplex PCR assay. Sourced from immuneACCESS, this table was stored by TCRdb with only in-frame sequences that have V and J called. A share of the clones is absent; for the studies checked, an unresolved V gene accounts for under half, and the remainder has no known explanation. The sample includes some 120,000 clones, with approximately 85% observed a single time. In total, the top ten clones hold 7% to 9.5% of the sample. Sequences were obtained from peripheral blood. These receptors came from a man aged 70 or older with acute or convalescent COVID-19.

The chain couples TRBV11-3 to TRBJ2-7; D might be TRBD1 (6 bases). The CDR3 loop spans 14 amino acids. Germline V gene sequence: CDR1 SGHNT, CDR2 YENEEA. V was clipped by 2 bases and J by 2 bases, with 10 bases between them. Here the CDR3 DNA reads TGTGCCAGCAGCTTACCGGACAGCCCCTACGAGCAGTACTTC. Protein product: CASSLPDSPYEQYF.

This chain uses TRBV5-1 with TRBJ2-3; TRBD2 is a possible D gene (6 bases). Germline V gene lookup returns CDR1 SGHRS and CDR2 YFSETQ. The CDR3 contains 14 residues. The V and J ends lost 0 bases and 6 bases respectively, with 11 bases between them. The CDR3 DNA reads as TGCGCCAGCAGCTTGGTTGGAGGGGCCGATACGCAGTATTTT. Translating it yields CASSLVGGADTQYF.

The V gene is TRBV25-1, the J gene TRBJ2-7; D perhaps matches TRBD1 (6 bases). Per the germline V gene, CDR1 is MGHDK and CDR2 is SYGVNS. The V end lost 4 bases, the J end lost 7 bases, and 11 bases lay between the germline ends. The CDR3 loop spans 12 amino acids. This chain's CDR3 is CASSGSGTEQYF. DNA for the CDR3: TGTGCCAGCAGTGGATCCGGGACAGAGCAGTACTTC.

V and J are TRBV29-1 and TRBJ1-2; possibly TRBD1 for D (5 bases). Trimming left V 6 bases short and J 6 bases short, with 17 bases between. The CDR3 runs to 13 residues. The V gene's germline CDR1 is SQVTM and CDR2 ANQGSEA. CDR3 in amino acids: CSVNRQSLDGYTF. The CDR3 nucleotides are TGCAGCGTAAACAGGCAGTCCCTCGATGGCTACACCTTC.

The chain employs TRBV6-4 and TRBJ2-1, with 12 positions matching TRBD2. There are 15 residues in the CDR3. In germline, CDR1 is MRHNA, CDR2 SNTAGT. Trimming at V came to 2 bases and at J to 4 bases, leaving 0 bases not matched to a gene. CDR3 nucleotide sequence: TGTGCCAGCAGTGACACTAGCGGGGGGTACAATGAGCAGTTCTTC. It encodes CASSDTSGGYNEQFF.

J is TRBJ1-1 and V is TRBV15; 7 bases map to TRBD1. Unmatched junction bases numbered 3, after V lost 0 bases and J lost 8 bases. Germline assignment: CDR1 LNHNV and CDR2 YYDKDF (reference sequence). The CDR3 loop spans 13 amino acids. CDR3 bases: TGTGCCACCAGCAGAGATGGGGACAGCGAAGCTTTCTTT. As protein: CATSRDGDSEAFF.

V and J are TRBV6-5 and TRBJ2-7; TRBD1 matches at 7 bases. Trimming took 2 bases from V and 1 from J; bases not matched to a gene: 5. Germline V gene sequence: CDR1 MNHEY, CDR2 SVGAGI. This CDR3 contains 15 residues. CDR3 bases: TGTGCCAGCAGTTACGGGACAGTGGCTTCCTACGAGCAGTACTTC. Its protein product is CASSYGTVASYEQYF.

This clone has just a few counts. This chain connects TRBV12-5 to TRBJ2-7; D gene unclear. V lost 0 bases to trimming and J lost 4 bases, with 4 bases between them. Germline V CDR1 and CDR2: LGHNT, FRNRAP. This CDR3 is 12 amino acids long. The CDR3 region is CASGLVLYEQYF. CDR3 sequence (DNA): TGTGCTAGTGGTTTGGTTCTGTACGAGCAGTACTTC.

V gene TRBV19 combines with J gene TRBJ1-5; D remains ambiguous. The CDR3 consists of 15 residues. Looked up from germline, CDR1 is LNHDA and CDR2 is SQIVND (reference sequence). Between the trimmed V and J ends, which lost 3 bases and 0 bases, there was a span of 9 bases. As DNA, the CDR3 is TGTGCCAGTAGTATCCCCAGTCGTAGCAATCAGCCCCAGCATTTT. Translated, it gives CASSIPSRSNQPQHF.

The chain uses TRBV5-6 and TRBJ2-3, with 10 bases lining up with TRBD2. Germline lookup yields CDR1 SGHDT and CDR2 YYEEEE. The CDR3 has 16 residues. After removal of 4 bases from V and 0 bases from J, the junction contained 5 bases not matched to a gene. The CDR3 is CASSRRLAGSTDTQYF. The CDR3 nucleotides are TGTGCCAGCAGCCGGCGACTAGCGGGTAGCACAGATACGCAGTATTTT.

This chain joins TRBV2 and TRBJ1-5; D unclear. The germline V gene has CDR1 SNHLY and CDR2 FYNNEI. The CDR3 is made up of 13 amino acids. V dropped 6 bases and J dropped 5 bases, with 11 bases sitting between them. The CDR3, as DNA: TGTGCCAGCAGGGAACACAAAGATCAGCCCCAGCATTTT. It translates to CASREHKDQPQHF.

CDR3 loop: CASSGTGTGKLFF. In DNA, the CDR3 is TGTGCCAGCAGCGGGACAGGGACTGGAAAACTGTTTTTT. The chain is built from TRBV5-6 and TRBJ1-4, with 9 nucleotides matching TRBD1. Germline V lookup: CDR1 SGHDT, CDR2 YYEEEE. V trimming: 4 bases; J trimming: 10 bases; junction bases outside the gene matches: 5. This CDR3 is 13 amino acids long.

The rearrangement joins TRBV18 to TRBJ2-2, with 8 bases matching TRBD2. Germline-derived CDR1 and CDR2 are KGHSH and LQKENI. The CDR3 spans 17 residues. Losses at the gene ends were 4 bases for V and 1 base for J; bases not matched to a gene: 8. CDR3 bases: TGTGCCAGCTCACTCCGCATGGCGGGAGGGAACACCGGGGAGCTGTTTTTT. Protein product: CASSLRMAGGNTGELFF.

CDR3 residues: CASSLTWQGRTYEQYF. Written as DNA, the CDR3 is TGTGCCAGCAGTTTAACCTGGCAGGGTCGTACCTACGAGCAGTACTTC. The V and J genes are TRBV27 and TRBJ2-7; perhaps TRBD1 as D (5 bases). The germline gives CDR1 MNHEY, CDR2 SMNVEV (reference sequence). The CDR3 sequence is 16 residues long. Trimming cost V 2 bases and J 2 bases, with 16 bases left between them.

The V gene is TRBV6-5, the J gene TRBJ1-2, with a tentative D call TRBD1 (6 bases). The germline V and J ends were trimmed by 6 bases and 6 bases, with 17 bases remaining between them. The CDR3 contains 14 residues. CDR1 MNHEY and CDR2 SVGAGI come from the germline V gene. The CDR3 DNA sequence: TGTGCCAGCAGCGACTTACAGGGTACGGATGGCTACACCTTC. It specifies CASSDLQGTDGYTF.

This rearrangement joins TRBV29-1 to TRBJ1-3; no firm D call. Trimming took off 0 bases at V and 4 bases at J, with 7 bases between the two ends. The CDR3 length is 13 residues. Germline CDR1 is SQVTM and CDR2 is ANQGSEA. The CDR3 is CSVEDFPGNTIYF. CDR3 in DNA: TGCAGCGTTGAAGATTTTCCGGGAAACACCATATATTTT.

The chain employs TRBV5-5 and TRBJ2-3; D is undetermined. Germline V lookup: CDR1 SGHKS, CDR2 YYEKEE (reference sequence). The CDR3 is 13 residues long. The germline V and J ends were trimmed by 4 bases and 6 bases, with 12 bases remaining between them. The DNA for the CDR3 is TGTGCCAGCAGCGCCCCCCCCGGTGATACGCAGTATTTT. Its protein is CASSAPPGDTQYF.

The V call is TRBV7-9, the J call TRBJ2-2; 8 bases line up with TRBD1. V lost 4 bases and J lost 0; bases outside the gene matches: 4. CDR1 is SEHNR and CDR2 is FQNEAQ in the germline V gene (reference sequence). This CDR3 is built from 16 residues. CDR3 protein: CASSSRTGSNTGELFF. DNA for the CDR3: TGTGCCAGCAGCTCTCGGACAGGGTCGAACACCGGGGAGCTGTTTTTT.

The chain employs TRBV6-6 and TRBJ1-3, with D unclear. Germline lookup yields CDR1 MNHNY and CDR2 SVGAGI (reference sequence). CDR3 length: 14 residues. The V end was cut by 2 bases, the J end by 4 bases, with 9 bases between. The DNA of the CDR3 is TGTGCCAGCAGTTACCCCGGAGGGGGAAACACCATATATTTT. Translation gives CASSYPGGGNTIYF.

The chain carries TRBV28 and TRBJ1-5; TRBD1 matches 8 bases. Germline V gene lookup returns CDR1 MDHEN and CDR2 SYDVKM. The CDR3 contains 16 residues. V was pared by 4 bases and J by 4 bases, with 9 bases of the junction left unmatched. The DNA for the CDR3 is TGTGCCAGCAGTTATAACCGGGACAGGTCTAATCAGCCCCAGCATTTT. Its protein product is CASSYNRDRSNQPQHF.

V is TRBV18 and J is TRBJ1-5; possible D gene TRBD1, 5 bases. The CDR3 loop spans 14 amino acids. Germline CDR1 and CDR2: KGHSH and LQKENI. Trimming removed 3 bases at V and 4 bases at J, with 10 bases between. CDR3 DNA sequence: TGTGCCAGCTCACCGGAGCAGGGTAATCAGCCCCAGCATTTT. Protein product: CASSPEQGNQPQHF.

The CDR3 DNA reads as TGTGCCAGCAGCAACGCGGAACTATTACGCAATGAGCAGTTCTTC. As protein: CASSNAELLRNEQFF. The J gene is TRBJ2-1, the V gene TRBV4-2; D ambiguous. The CDR3 extends over 15 amino acids. V gave up 5 bases and J gave up 6 bases, with 17 bases separating them. In germline, CDR1 is LGHNA, CDR2 YNFKEQ.

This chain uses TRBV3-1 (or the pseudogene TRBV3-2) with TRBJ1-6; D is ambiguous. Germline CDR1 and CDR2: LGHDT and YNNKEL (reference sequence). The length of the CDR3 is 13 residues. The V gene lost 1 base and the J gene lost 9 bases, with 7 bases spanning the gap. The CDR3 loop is CASSQAEVSPLHF. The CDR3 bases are TGTGCCAGCAGCCAAGCTGAGGTTTCACCCCTCCACTTT.

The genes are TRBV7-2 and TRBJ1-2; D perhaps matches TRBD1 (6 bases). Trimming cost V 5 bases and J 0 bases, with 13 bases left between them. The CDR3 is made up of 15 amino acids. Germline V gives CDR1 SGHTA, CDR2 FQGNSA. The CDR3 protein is CASSQTTGTNYGYTF. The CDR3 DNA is TGTGCCAGCAGCCAGACGACAGGAACTAACTATGGCTACACCTTC.

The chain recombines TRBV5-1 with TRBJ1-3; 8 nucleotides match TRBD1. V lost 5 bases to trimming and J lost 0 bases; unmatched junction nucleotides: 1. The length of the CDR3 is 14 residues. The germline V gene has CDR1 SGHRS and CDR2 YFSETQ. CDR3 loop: CASRTGDSGNTIYF. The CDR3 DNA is TGCGCCAGCAGGACAGGGGACTCTGGAAACACCATATATTTT.

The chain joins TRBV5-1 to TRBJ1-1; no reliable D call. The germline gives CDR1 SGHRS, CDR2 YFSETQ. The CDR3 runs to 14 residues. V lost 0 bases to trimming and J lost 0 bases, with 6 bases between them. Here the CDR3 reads CASSLVQMNTEAFF. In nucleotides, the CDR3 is TGCGCCAGCAGCTTGGTACAGATGAACACTGAAGCTTTCTTT.

CDR3 sequence reads: CASSLWGRVDTDTQYF. The CDR3 nucleotides read TGTGCCAGCAGCTTGTGGGGCCGCGTCGACACAGATACGCAGTATTTT. The genes are TRBV5-4 and TRBJ2-3; possible D gene TRBD1, 5 bases. Germline loops: CDR1 SGHNT, CDR2 YYREEE (reference sequence). This CDR3 comprises 16 residues. V was cut by 1 base and J by 2 bases, with 14 bases left in between.

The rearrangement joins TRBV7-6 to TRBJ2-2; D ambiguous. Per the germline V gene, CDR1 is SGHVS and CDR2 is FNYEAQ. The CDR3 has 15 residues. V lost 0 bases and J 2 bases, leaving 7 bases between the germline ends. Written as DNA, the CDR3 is TGTGCCAGCAGCTTAGCACTAACCAACACCGGGGAGCTGTTTTTT. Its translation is CASSLALTNTGELFF. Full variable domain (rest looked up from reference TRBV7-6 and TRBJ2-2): GAGVSQSPRYKVTKRGQDVALRCDPISGHVSLYWYRQALGQGPEFLTYFNYEAQQDKSGLPNDRFSAERPEGSISTLTIQRTEQRDSAMYRCASSLALTNTGELFFGEGSRLTVL.

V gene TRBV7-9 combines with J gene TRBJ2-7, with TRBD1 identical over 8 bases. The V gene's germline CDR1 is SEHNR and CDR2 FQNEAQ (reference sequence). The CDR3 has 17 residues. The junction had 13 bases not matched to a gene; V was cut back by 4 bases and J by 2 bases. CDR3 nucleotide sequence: TGTGCCAGCAGCTCGATGACGACCCGGGACAGGACCTACGAGCAGTACTTC. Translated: CASSSMTTRDRTYEQYF.

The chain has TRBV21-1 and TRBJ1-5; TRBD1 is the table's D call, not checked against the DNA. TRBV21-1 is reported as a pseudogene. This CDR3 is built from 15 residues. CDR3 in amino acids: CASSRRGPSNQPQHF. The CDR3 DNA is TGTGCCAGCAGCCGACGTGGGCCTAGCAATCAGCCCCAGCATTTT.

The CDR3 DNA sequence: TGTGCCAGCAGTCCCGGGACAGGGTCAAGGAACACTGAAGCTTTCTTT. Protein: CASSPGTGSRNTEAFF. The J gene is TRBJ1-1, the V gene TRBV28, with TRBD1 matching 9 bases. With V trimmed by 5 bases and J by 1 base, 8 bases remained unmatched. This CDR3 spans 16 amino acids. CDR1 MDHEN and CDR2 SYDVKM come from the germline V gene.